This T cell receptor (beta chain) was captured in a study of cytomegalovirus exposure and HLA in healthy donors. Study-level information: Findings of an earlier analysis included under 140 million unique TCR beta sequences from roughly 200 million T cells.

Comment on this clone: The target antigen is unknown. In the same sample, other DNA sequences code for this CDR3.

The study's findings and limits: A later analysis found common viral pathogens apparently linked to several of the most significant clusters. Later analysis showed TCR association rates varying by HLA locus, highest for DRB1 and lowest for HLA-C.

The CDR3 totals 14 residues. The germline V gene has CDR1 KGHSH and CDR2 LQKENI. V lost 2 bases, J lost 1 base, and 0 bases stayed unmatched. The PCR was carried out with 60 Vbeta primers and 13 Jbeta primers. Libraries were prepared by immunoSEQ multiplex PCR; TCRdb keeps only in-frame clonotypes and omits some of them. Of around 140,000 clones listed, around 78% were seen once; the top ten hold roughly 1.4%. This clonotype was sampled from a man between 35 and 55 years old in good health and CMV-seronegative. The sample taken for sequencing was PBMCs. V is TRBV18 and J is TRBJ2-7, with 9 bases identical to TRBD1. CDR3 in amino acids: CASSPGQGSYEQYF. The CDR3 coding sequence is TGTGCCAGCTCACCAGGACAGGGGTCCTACGAGCAGTACTTC.